The entry that follows covers one T cell receptor (beta chain) sequence. The antigen is undetermined. The data are from a study of T cell responses to AZD1222 COVID-19 vaccine. Produced via immunoSEQ multiplex PCR; TCRdb's table is partial and in-frame only. The sample has 70,000 or so clones, around 79% seen once. In germline, CDR1 is MDHEN, CDR2 SYDVKM. This CDR3 region has 13 residues. Trimming pared 7 bases from V and 2 bases from J, leaving 12 bases between. Study-level findings and limits: Only after the peak T cell response were repertoires sampled. Only a handful of AZD1222 recipients, more than 5 in all, had baseline seropositivity. Reports indicate that nearly half of spike-specific TCRs are directed at unmutated variant regions. Clonal diversity may have been underestimated, and the donors were mostly white British, with more females than males.

This TCR derives from an adult in good health. J is TRBJ2-7 and V is TRBV28; D is possibly TRBD1 or TRBD2 (5 bases each). Material: peripheral blood, obtained on day 0 of MenACWY control vaccination. The CDR3: CASTRGTTYEQYF. DNA for the CDR3: TGTGCCAGCACCAGAGGGACGACCTACGAGCAGTACTTC.